The 26 T cell receptor beta chains below come from one sample, sequenced in a study of blood T cell repertoires in COVID-19. Sequencing was performed with immunoSEQ multiplex PCR; in TCRdb, only in-frame clones are kept and a portion is missing. Of about 370,000 clones detected, 89% appear once; the ten largest clones hold less than 3.5%. Source material: peripheral blood. Receptor source: a woman aged 25 to 39 with COVID-19, enrolled during active disease.

This clone is a singleton in its sample. This sample includes further DNA sequences coding for the same CDR3. This chain uses TRBV28 with TRBJ1-2; D remains unclear. The V end lost 4 bases, the J end lost 4 bases, and 4 bases lay between the germline ends. The CDR3 contains 11 residues. Germline-derived CDR1 and CDR2 are MDHEN and SYDVKM. The CDR3 nucleotides read TGTGCCAGCAGTTCTAGCTATGGCTACACCTTC. This translates into CASSSSYGYTF.

Points on this clone: At one end the junction does not follow the germline gene, possibly because of a read error. The rearrangement links TRBV6-1 to TRBJ2-5; tentative D call: TRBD2 (7 bases). Germline-derived CDR1 and CDR2 are MNHNS and SASEGT. The CDR3 covers 16 residues. Here the CDR3 reads CASSGASGTSIRGPNF. The CDR3 region has the DNA TGTGCCAGCAGTGGGGCTAGCGGCACATCCATTCGGGGGCCAAACTTC.

The rearrangement joins TRBV2 to TRBJ1-1; D uncertain. CDR1 is SNHLY and CDR2 is FYNNEI in the germline V gene. This CDR3 region has 13 residues. V was cut by 1 base and J by 4 bases, with 7 bases left in between. CDR3 in amino acids: CASSEGQATEAFF. CDR3 nucleotides: TGTGCCAGCAGTGAAGGGCAGGCCACTGAAGCTTTCTTT.

V gene TRBV21-1 combines with J gene TRBJ2-7; the table's D gene call, TRBD2, was not cross checked with the DNA. TRBV21-1 is shown as a pseudogene. The CDR3 has 16 amino acids. The CDR3 protein is CASSKSSGRSSYEQYV. Here the CDR3 DNA reads TGTGCCAGCAGCAAATCCAGCGGGAGGAGCTCCTACGAGCAGTACGTC.

The rearrangement uses TRBV29-1 and TRBJ1-2, with TRBD1 matching over 7 bases. The CDR3 has 12 residues. CDR1 is SQVTM, CDR2 ANQGSEA, per germline. The V gene end was trimmed by 7 bases and the J gene end by 4 bases; junction bases not matched to a gene: 6. The CDR3 sequence is CSAGDSLYGYTF. CDR3 nucleotides: TGCAGCGCTGGGGACAGTCTCTATGGCTACACCTTC.

The V and J genes are TRBV6-2 or TRBV6-3 and TRBJ1-6; 9 nucleotides agree with TRBD1. Germline V CDR1 and CDR2: MNHEY, SVGEGT. CDR3 size: 15 residues. After removal of 4 bases from V and 8 bases from J, the junction contained 6 bases not matched to a gene. The CDR3 coding sequence is TGTGCCAGCAGTTCCCGGGACAGGGTATATTCACCCCTCCACTTT. Amino acids: CASSSRDRVYSPLHF.

This chain links TRBV29-1 with TRBJ2-3; no clear D. The CDR3 length is 17 residues. Germline lookup yields CDR1 SQVTM and CDR2 ANQGSEA. The V end lost 4 bases, the J end lost 0 bases, and 20 bases lay between the germline ends. Here the CDR3 reads CSVVPGSPSPSTDTQYF. The CDR3 nucleotides read TGCAGCGTTGTGCCTGGCTCGCCTTCCCCTAGCACAGATACGCAGTATTTT.

The table lists this clone with a few counts. The chain couples TRBV19 to TRBJ1-5, with TRBD1 as a possible D gene (5 bases). V gave up 7 bases and J gave up 5 bases, with 12 bases separating them. The CDR3 sequence is 13 residues long. The germline V gene encodes CDR1 LNHDA and CDR2 SQIVND (reference sequence). The CDR3 nucleotides read TGTGCCAGTACGTTTGGGGCGGATCAGCCCCAGCATTTT. Translating it yields CASTFGADQPQHF.

V and J are TRBV4-1 and TRBJ1-5; possibly TRBD1 for D (6 bases). Germline assignment: CDR1 MGHRA and CDR2 YSYEKL. Trimming stripped 1 base from V and 5 bases from J, with 9 bases between. The CDR3 covers 14 residues. CDR3 bases: TGCGCCAGCAGCCAAGTCACAGGGTATCAGCCCCAGCATTTT. Translated, it gives CASSQVTGYQPQHF.

The chain is built from TRBV11-2 and TRBJ2-1; 7 nucleotides match TRBD1. The germline V gene has CDR1 SGHAT and CDR2 FQNNGV. V shed 4 bases, J shed 8 bases, and the junction held 14 bases outside the gene matches. The CDR3 is 16 residues long. The CDR3 sequence is CASSSIKGQRTHEQFF. In nucleotides, the CDR3 is TGTGCCAGCAGCTCGATCAAGGGACAGCGGACACATGAGCAGTTCTTC.

The chain uses TRBV7-9 and TRBJ2-2, with 8 bases fitting TRBD1. Germline V gene sequence: CDR1 SEHNR, CDR2 FQNEAQ (reference sequence). The length of the CDR3 is 17 residues. Trimming cost V 2 bases and J 4 bases; bases outside gene matches: 9. This CDR3 is CASSLFLRGQGTGELFF. The CDR3 DNA reads TGTGCCAGCAGCTTATTTCTCAGGGGGCAGGGCACCGGGGAGCTGTTTTTT.

This rearrangement joins TRBV7-9 to TRBJ1-4; D might be TRBD1 (6 bases). This CDR3 spans 16 amino acids. Trimming stripped 6 bases from V and 2 bases from J, with 16 bases between. Germline V lookup: CDR1 SEHNR, CDR2 FQNEAQ (reference sequence). CDR3 amino acids: CASSLIQGITNEKLFF. The CDR3 nucleotides read TGTGCCAGCAGTCTTATACAGGGTATCACTAATGAAAAACTGTTTTTT.

This chain links TRBV4-3 with TRBJ1-2, with 8 bases matching TRBD1. The CDR3 is made up of 15 amino acids. CDR1 is LGHNA and CDR2 is YSLEER in the germline V gene. With 1 base clipped from V and 7 bases from J, the junction kept 8 bases outside the gene matches. The CDR3 is CASSQAVGQGLGYTF. The CDR3 DNA reads TGCGCCAGCAGCCAAGCAGTCGGACAGGGTCTTGGCTACACCTTC.

This rearrangement joins TRBV19 to TRBJ2-3; TRBD2 aligns across 7 bases. The CDR3 has 15 amino acids. Trimming cost V 3 bases and J 4 bases; bases outside gene matches: 7. Germline assignment: CDR1 LNHDA and CDR2 SQIVND (reference sequence). Here the CDR3 DNA reads TGTGCCAGTAGTATTCGGGCGGGGAGGGCAGATACGCAGTATTTT. Protein product: CASSIRAGRADTQYF.

The gene calls are TRBV3-1 (or the pseudogene TRBV3-2) and TRBJ2-7; TRBD2 agrees at 15 bases. CDR1 is LGHDT, CDR2 YNNKEL, per germline (reference sequence). Unmatched junction bases numbered 9, after V lost 4 bases and J lost 2 bases. The CDR3 runs to 18 residues. The CDR3 bases are TGTGCCAGCAGCCGACGAGGACTAGCGGGAGGGCCCCCCTACGAGCAGTACGTC. Its translation is CASSRRGLAGGPPYEQYV.

The CDR3 bases are TGTGCCAGCAGCTTAGGGGGGGACAGAGACTATGGCTACACCTTC. It encodes CASSLGGDRDYGYTF. The chain couples TRBV7-9 to TRBJ1-2; TRBD1 agrees at 7 bases. The CDR3 loop spans 15 amino acids. The trim removed 1 base at V and 3 bases at J, leaving 5 bases unmatched. In germline, CDR1 is SEHNR, CDR2 FQNEAQ (reference sequence).

This chain links TRBV4-3 with TRBJ2-5; D ambiguous. This CDR3 has 13 amino acids. Germline lookup yields CDR1 LGHNA and CDR2 YSLEER. V dropped 3 bases and J dropped 2 bases, with 7 bases sitting between them. This CDR3 reads CASSQWRQETQYF. DNA of the CDR3: TGCGCCAGCAGCCAGTGGAGACAAGAGACCCAGTACTTC.

The rearrangement uses TRBV19 and TRBJ2-1; the match to TRBD2 covers 11 bases. The CDR3 is 12 residues long. CDR1 and CDR2 (germline): LNHDA, SQIVND (reference sequence). Trimming at V came to 4 bases and at J to 12 bases, leaving 2 bases not matched to a gene. CDR3 sequence reads: CASSTLAGGQFF. CDR3 nucleotide sequence: TGTGCCAGTAGTACCCTAGCGGGAGGGCAGTTCTTC.

The chain carries TRBV7-2 and TRBJ2-7; TRBD1 agrees at 8 bases. V lost 1 base, J lost 3 bases, and 5 bases stayed unmatched. The CDR3 totals 15 residues. CDR1 SGHTA and CDR2 FQGNSA come from the germline V gene. CDR3 coding DNA: TGTGCCAGCAGCTTAGGGGACAGGATTGTCTACGAGCAGTACTTC. This gives the protein CASSLGDRIVYEQYF. The full variable domain, rest sourced from reference TRBV7-2 and TRBJ2-7, is GAGVSQSPSNKVTEKGKDVELRCDPISGHTALYWYRQSLGQGLEFLIYFQGNSAPDKSGLPSDRFSAERTGGSVSTLTIQRTQQEDSAVYLCASSLGDRIVYEQYFGPGTRLTVT.

This clone came up once. The rearrangement links TRBV29-1 to TRBJ1-5; D is uncertain. Germline CDR1 SQVTM, CDR2 ANQGSEA. The CDR3 loop spans 13 amino acids. V lost 4 bases and J 3 bases, leaving 10 bases between the germline ends. The CDR3, as DNA: TGCAGCGTTGCACACACCCTCAATCAGCCCCAGCATTTT. This sequence encodes CSVAHTLNQPQHF.

This rearrangement joins TRBV9 to TRBJ1-3; D unresolved. The CDR3 length is 14 residues. In germline, CDR1 is SGDLS, CDR2 YYNGEE. The V and J ends lost 2 bases and 0 bases respectively, with 6 bases between them. The CDR3 reads CASSVQDSGNTIYF. As DNA, the CDR3 is TGTGCCAGCAGCGTCCAGGACTCTGGAAACACCATATATTTT. Based on the CDR3 plus reference TRBV9 and TRBJ1-3, the full variable domain is DSGVTQTPKHLITATGQRVTLRCSPRSGDLSVYWYQQSLDQGLQFLIQYYNGEERAKGNILERFSAQQFPDLHSELNLSSLELGDSALYFCASSVQDSGNTIYFGEGSWLTVV.

This clone has only one observation. The chain has TRBV18 and TRBJ2-1, with 8 bases aligning to TRBD2. Trimming took 6 bases from V and 0 from J; bases not matched to a gene: 13. Germline CDR1 reads KGHSH; CDR2 reads LQKENI. CDR3 size: 18 residues. Here the CDR3 reads CASSPGLAGGSSYNEQFF. The CDR3 DNA follows: TGTGCCAGCTCCCCCGGGCTAGCGGGCGGGAGCTCCTACAATGAGCAGTTCTTC.

This clone was counted a single time. The V and J genes are TRBV28 and TRBJ2-1; D perhaps matches TRBD2 (6 bases). Germline CDR1 reads MDHEN; CDR2 reads SYDVKM. V was pared by 8 bases and J by 3 bases, with 17 bases between. The CDR3 loop spans 15 amino acids. The CDR3 DNA is TGTGCCAGCTCGCTTGGCGGGGCGTACTACAATGAGCAGTTCTTC. As protein: CASSLGGAYYNEQFF.

This clone was recorded a few times. The rearrangement uses TRBV18 and TRBJ2-7, with 9 bases lining up with TRBD1. Germline loops: CDR1 KGHSH, CDR2 LQKENI. With V trimmed by 8 bases and J by 3 bases, 8 bases remained unmatched. The CDR3 spans 14 residues. The CDR3 DNA reads as TGTGCCAGCAAACGGGACAGGGCCAACTACGAGCAGTACTTC. It is translated as CASKRDRANYEQYF. The variable domain in full, with the rest retrieved from reference TRBV18 and TRBJ2-7, is NAGVMQNPRHLVRRRGQEARLRCSPMKGHSHVYWYRQLPEEGLKFMVYLQKENIIDESGMPKERFSAEFPKEGPSILRIQQVVRGDSAAYFCASKRDRANYEQYFGPGTRLTVT.

The genes are TRBV15 and TRBJ2-1; 8 bases match TRBD1. V gave up 1 base and J gave up 5 bases; unmatched junction bases: 7. Germline CDR1 reads LNHNV; CDR2 reads YYDKDF (reference sequence). The CDR3 length is 16 residues. This CDR3 is CATSRGGQGANNEQFF. The CDR3 coding sequence is TGTGCCACCAGCAGAGGAGGGCAGGGGGCTAACAATGAGCAGTTCTTC. Full variable domain (remainder filled in from reference TRBV15 and TRBJ2-1): DAMVIQNPRYQVTQFGKPVTLSCSQTLNHNVMYWYQQKSSQAPKLLFHYYDKDFNNEADTPDNFQSRRPNTSFCFLDIRSPGLGDTAMYLCATSRGGQGANNEQFFGPGTRLTVL.

V gene TRBV7-2 combines with J gene TRBJ2-2, with 8 bases fitting TRBD2. Germline lookup yields CDR1 SGHTA and CDR2 FQGNSA. The trim removed 3 bases at V and 2 bases at J, leaving 2 bases unmatched. The CDR3 consists of 15 residues. The CDR3 reads CASSFAGGNTGELFF. Written as DNA, the CDR3 is TGTGCCAGCAGCTTTGCGGGGGGAAACACCGGGGAGCTGTTTTTT.